This entry is about one T cell receptor beta chain. The PCR contained 60 Vbeta and 13 Jbeta primers. Some clones are missing from TCRdb's copy, which holds only in-frame ones; the method was immunoSEQ multiplex PCR. The table has around 150,000 clones, 60% to 75% seen once; the top ten hold over 1.5%. This entry belongs to a study of cytomegalovirus exposure and HLA in healthy donors. Germline CDR1 reads LNHNV; CDR2 reads YYDKDF (reference sequence). Trimming took 0 bases from V and 6 from J, leaving 18 bases between them. This CDR3 has 17 amino acids. Sequencing used PBMCs. The clonotype comes from a human donor in good health. This chain connects TRBV15 to TRBJ2-4; perhaps TRBD1 as D (6 bases). CDR3 in DNA: TGTGCCACCAGCAGAGAGACTTTGACAGGAGCTCGAAACATTCAGTACTTC. Amino acid sequence: CATSRETLTGARNIQYF.